The rows below give T cell receptor beta chains drawn from one sample of a study of blood T cell repertoires in COVID-19. This table comes from immunoSEQ multiplex PCR, and its TCRdb copy is limited to in-frame clones, with some not included. Of around 380,000 clones listed, about 89% are singletons. Sequencing used PBMCs or T cells enriched from blood (not recorded which). The receptors here all came from a man under 40 who had recovered from COVID-19. Both conserved end residues are part of each CDR3. A D gene is named only where the DNA matches it firmly. Expanded clones are given a class, and other clones once, few, many or no size at all.

v_call	d_call	j_call	clone_size	cdr3_aa	cdr3_nt
TRBV27	.	TRBJ2-5	.	CASRTGGQETQYF	TGTGCCAGCAGGACCGGGGGACAAGAGACCCAGTACTTC
TRBV7-2	TRBD1	TRBJ2-7	.	CASSPDRGKPYEQYF	TGTGCCAGCAGCCCTGACAGGGGTAAACCCTACGAGCAGTACTTC
TRBV27	.	TRBJ2-7	.	CASSFYSVGYEQYF	TGTGCCAGCAGTTTTTATAGCGTAGGCTACGAGCAGTACTTC
TRBV19	TRBD1	TRBJ1-5	.	CASTLGQDTGQPQHF	TGTGCCAGTACCTTGGGACAGGATACGGGTCAGCCCCAGCATTTT
TRBV5-4	.	TRBJ1-2	.	CASSPGGGIAINYGYTF	TGTGCCAGCAGCCCGGGGGGGGGAATAGCTATCAACTATGGCTACACCTTC
TRBV18	.	TRBJ2-2	.	CASSPAWQTGELFF	TGTGCCAGCTCACCGGCCTGGCAGACCGGGGAGCTGTTTTTT
TRBV27	.	TRBJ1-4	.	CASSFSGGGGEKLFF	TGTGCCAGCAGTTTCTCCGGGGGGGGAGGTGAAAAACTGTTTTTT
TRBV3-1/TRBV3-2	.	TRBJ2-3	.	CASSQVGRHTQYF	TGTGCCAGCAGCCAAGTAGGGAGACATACGCAGTATTTT
TRBV6-5	.	TRBJ1-4	once	CASSQVGGSEKLFF	TGTGCCAGCAGCCAGGTGGGGGGGAGTGAAAAACTGTTTTTT
TRBV12-3/TRBV12-4	.	TRBJ1-5	.	CASSEGEFQPQHF	TGTGCCAGCAGTGAAGGGGAATTTCAGCCCCAGCATTTT
TRBV4-1	.	TRBJ1-1	.	CASSQASLGGDTEAFF	TGCGCCAGCAGCCAAGCCTCCCTAGGGGGGGACACTGAAGCTTTCTTT
TRBV30	.	TRBJ1-2	.	CAWSGTHTTGGYTF	TGTGCCTGGAGTGGAACCCATACTACAGGGGGCTACACCTTC
TRBV7-3	TRBD2	TRBJ2-2	.	CASSLTGTTNTGELFF	TGTGCCAGCAGCTTAACCGGGACTACGAACACCGGGGAGCTGTTTTTT
TRBV3-1/TRBV3-2	.	TRBJ1-2	.	CASSLGSPDGYTF	TGTGCCAGCAGCCTAGGGAGTCCCGATGGCTACACCTTC
TRBV15	.	TRBJ2-3	.	CATSTLGGRTDTQYF	TGTGCCACCAGCACCCTCGGGGGACGCACAGATACGCAGTATTTT
TRBV10-3	.	TRBJ2-7	.	CAITWDLIGYEQYF	TGTGCCATCACCTGGGACTTAATAGGCTACGAGCAGTACTTC
TRBV5-5	.	TRBJ2-2	.	CASSLDPGNTGELFF	TGTGCCAGCAGCTTGGACCCAGGGAACACCGGGGAGCTGTTTTTT
TRBV14	TRBD1	TRBJ1-1	many	CASSPNRGLTEAFF	TGTGCCAGCAGCCCGAACAGGGGGCTCACTGAAGCTTTCTTT
TRBV29-1	.	TRBJ1-3	.	CSVEQGLASNTIYF	TGCAGCGTAGAACAGGGACTGGCTTCAAACACCATATATTTT
TRBV4-1	.	TRBJ1-2	.	CASSPQGLANYGYTF	TGCGCCAGCAGCCCCCAGGGGTTGGCTAACTATGGCTACACCTTC
TRBV6-2/TRBV6-3	TRBD1	TRBJ1-6	.	CASSYTGDSSPLHF	TGTGCCAGCAGTTACACGGGGGACAGTTCACCCCTCCACTTT
TRBV12-3/TRBV12-4	TRBD2	TRBJ2-3	.	CASSYSGGGQYF	TGTGCCAGCAGCTATAGCGGGGGAGGGCAGTATTTT
TRBV19	TRBD1	TRBJ1-1	.	CASSIGDRTGNTEAFF	TGTGCCAGTAGTATTGGCGACAGGACAGGGAACACTGAAGCTTTCTTT
TRBV9	.	TRBJ1-6	.	CASSTPGKRVGSPLHF	TGTGCCAGCAGCACCCCCGGGAAAAGAGTGGGTTCACCCCTCCACTTT
TRBV3-1/TRBV3-2	.	TRBJ1-2	.	CASSTDATGKYGYTF	TGTGCCAGCAGCACCGACGCGACAGGCAAGTATGGCTACACCTTC
TRBV4-1	.	TRBJ2-1	.	CASSQGPRKTYNEQFF	TGCGCCAGCAGCCAAGGGCCAAGAAAGACCTACAATGAGCAGTTCTTC
TRBV12-2	.	TRBJ1-1	.	CASRFCRGRDTEAFF	TGTGCAAGTCGCTTTTGTAGGGGAAGGGACACTGAAGCTTTCTTT
TRBV9	.	TRBJ1-4	.	CASSEAATNEKLFF	TGTGCCAGCAGTGAGGCCGCCACTAATGAAAAACTGTTTTTT
TRBV19	.	TRBJ2-5	.	CASSDSGTISGDQYF	TGTGCCAGTAGCGATTCTGGGACCATTTCGGGGGACCAGTACTTC
TRBV10-1	.	TRBJ1-1	.	CASSFNKGPNTEAFF	TGCGCCAGCAGTTTTAACAAGGGGCCAAACACTGAAGCTTTCTTT
TRBV4-2	.	TRBJ1-4	once	CASSQWAGLEEKLFF	TGTGCCAGCAGCCAATGGGCAGGGTTGGAAGAAAAACTGTTTTTT
TRBV10-1	.	TRBJ1-1	.	CASSETGGNTEAFF	TGCGCCAGCAGTGAGACCGGCGGGAACACTGAAGCTTTCTTT
TRBV28	.	TRBJ1-2	few	CASSLWGDGYTF	TGTGCCAGCAGTTTATGGGGAGATGGCTACACCTTC
TRBV29-1	.	TRBJ2-7	.	CSAVTGLKRYEQYF	TGCAGCGCAGTCACAGGGTTGAAGCGGTACGAGCAGTACTTC
TRBV6-5	.	TRBJ1-5	.	CASRPDGGGNQPQHF	TGTGCCAGCAGGCCGGATGGCGGCGGCAATCAGCCCCAGCATTTT
TRBV6-2/TRBV6-3	TRBD1	TRBJ1-5	.	CASSLFGTGGTSNQPQHF	TGTGCCAGCAGTTTGTTCGGGACAGGGGGCACTAGCAATCAGCCCCAGCATTTT
TRBV13	TRBD2	TRBJ2-3	once	CASSFRTSGGKDTQYF	TGTGCCAGCAGCTTCCGGACTAGCGGGGGTAAGGATACGCAGTATTTT
TRBV7-3	TRBD2	TRBJ2-1	.	CASSSRLAGDRNEQFF	TGTGCCAGCAGCTCCAGACTAGCGGGGGACCGCAATGAGCAGTTCTTC
TRBV2	.	TRBJ1-1	.	CASSSGQNTEAFF	TGTGCCAGCAGTTCGGGACAGAACACTGAAGCTTTCTTT
TRBV4-1	.	TRBJ1-1	.	CASSQDVGQHTEAFF	TGCGCCAGCAGCCAAGATGTCGGACAGCACACTGAAGCTTTCTTT
TRBV3-1/TRBV3-2	TRBD1	TRBJ1-1	few	CASSSTQGGRFAFF	TGTGCCAGCAGCTCAACTCAGGGGGGACGATTCGCTTTCTTT
TRBV6-2/TRBV6-3	.	TRBJ2-1	.	CASSTRGNEQFF	TGTGCCAGCAGCACTCGGGGGAATGAGCAGTTCTTC
TRBV6-6	TRBD1	TRBJ1-6	.	CASRPTGVGSPLHF	TGTGCCAGCAGACCCACAGGGGTCGGGTCACCCCTCCACTTT
TRBV5-1	TRBD1	TRBJ2-5	.	CASSLTGGKETQYF	TGCGCCAGCAGCTTAACAGGGGGTAAAGAGACCCAGTACTTC
TRBV2	TRBD1	TRBJ2-7	once	CASSASGTGTYEQYF	TGTGCCAGCAGTGCGTCCGGGACAGGTACCTACGAGCAGTACTTC
TRBV9	.	TRBJ1-4	.	CASSVGAGAHEKLFF	TGTGCCAGCAGCGTAGGGGCAGGGGCACACGAAAAACTGTTTTTT
TRBV6-5	TRBD2	TRBJ2-1	.	CASSLGVGRDNEQFF	TGTGCCAGCAGCCTCGGGGTAGGGAGGGACAATGAGCAGTTCTTC
TRBV3-1/TRBV3-2	TRBD2	TRBJ2-2	.	CASSPRSSGDPRVYTGELFF	TGTGCCAGCAGCCCCCGGTCGAGCGGGGACCCTAGGGTGTACACCGGGGAGCTGTTTTTT
TRBV6-5	.	TRBJ1-1	.	CASSYTNRVPEAFF	TGTGCCAGCAGTTACACCAACAGGGTCCCTGAAGCTTTCTTT